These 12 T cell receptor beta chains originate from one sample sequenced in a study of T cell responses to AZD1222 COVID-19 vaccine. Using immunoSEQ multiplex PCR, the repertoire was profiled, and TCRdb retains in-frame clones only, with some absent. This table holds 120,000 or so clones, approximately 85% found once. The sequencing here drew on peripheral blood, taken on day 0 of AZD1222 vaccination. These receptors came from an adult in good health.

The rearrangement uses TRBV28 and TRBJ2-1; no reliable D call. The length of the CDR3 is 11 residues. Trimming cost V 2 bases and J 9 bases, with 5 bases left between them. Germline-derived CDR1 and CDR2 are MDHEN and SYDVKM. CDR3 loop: CASSLRVEQFF. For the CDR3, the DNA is TGTGCCAGCAGTTTACGCGTTGAGCAGTTCTTC.

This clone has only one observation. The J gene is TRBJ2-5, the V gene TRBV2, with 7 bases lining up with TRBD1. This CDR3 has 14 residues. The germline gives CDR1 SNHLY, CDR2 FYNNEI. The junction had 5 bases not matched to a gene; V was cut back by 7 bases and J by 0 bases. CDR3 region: CASTYTGDQETQYF. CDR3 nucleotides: TGTGCCAGCACCTATACAGGGGACCAAGAGACCCAGTACTTC.

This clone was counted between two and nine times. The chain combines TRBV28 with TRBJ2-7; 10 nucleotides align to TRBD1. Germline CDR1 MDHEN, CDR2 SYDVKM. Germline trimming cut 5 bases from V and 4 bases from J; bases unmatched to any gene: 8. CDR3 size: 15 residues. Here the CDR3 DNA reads TGTGCCAGCAGTGGGACAGGGGCCGCACTTTACGAGCAGTACTTC. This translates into CASSGTGAALYEQYF.

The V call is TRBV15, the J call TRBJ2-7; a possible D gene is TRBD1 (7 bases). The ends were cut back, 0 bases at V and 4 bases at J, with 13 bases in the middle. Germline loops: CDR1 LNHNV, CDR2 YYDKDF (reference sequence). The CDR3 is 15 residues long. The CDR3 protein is CATSRDRQGGYEQYF. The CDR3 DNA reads TGTGCCACCAGCAGAGATCGGCAGGGGGGTTACGAGCAGTACTTC. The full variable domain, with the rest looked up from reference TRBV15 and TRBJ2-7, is DAMVIQNPRYQVTQFGKPVTLSCSQTLNHNVMYWYQQKSSQAPKLLFHYYDKDFNNEADTPDNFQSRRPNTSFCFLDIRSPGLGDTAMYLCATSRDRQGGYEQYFGPGTRLTVT.

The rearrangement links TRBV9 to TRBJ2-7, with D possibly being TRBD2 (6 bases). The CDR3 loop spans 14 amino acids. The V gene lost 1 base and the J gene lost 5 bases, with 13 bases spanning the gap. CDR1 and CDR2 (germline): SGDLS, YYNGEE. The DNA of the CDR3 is TGTGCCAGCAGCGTATTGGAGGGGAGCAACGAGCAGTACTTC. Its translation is CASSVLEGSNEQYF.

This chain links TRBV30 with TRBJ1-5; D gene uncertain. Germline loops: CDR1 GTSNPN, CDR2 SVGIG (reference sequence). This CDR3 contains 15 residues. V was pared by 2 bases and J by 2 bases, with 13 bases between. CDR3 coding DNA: TGTGCCTGGAGTCCAGGTTTCTCGGGCAATCAGCCCCAGCATTTT. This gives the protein CAWSPGFSGNQPQHF. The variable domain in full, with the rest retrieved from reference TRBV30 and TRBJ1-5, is SQTIHQWPATLVQPVGSPLSLECTVEGTSNPNLYWYRQAAGRGLQLLFYSVGIGQISSEVPQNLSASRPQDRQFILSSKKLLLSDSGFYLCAWSPGFSGNQPQHFGDGTRLSIL.

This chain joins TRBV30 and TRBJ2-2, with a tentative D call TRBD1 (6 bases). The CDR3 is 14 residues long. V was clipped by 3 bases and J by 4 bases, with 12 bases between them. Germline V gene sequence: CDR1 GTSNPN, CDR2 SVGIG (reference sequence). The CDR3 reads CAWRTGHGTGELFF. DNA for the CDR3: TGTGCCTGGAGGACGGGACATGGCACCGGGGAGCTGTTTTTT.

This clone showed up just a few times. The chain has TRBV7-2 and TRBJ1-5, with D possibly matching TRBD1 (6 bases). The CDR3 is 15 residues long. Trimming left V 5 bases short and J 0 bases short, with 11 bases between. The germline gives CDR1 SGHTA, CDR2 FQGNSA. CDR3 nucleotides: TGTGCCAGCAGCAAGGACAGTTATAGCAATCAGCCCCAGCATTTT. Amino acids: CASSKDSYSNQPQHF.

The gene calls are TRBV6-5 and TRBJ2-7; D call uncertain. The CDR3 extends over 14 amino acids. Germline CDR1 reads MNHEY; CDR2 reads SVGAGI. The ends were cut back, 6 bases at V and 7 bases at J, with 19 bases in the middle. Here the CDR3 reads CASRAWTGSREQYF. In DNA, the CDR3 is TGTGCCAGCAGGGCCTGGACCGGCTCTAGGGAGCAGTACTTC.

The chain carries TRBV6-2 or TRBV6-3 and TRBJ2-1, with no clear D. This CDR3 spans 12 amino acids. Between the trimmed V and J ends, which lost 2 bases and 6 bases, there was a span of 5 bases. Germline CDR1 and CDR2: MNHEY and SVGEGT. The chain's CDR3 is CASSYARNEQFF. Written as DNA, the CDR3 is TGTGCCAGCAGTTACGCCCGCAATGAGCAGTTCTTC.

The CDR3 loop is CASSLTGPSTGELFF. As DNA, the CDR3 is TGCGCCAGCAGCTTAACAGGGCCCTCGACCGGGGAGCTGTTTTTT. The V call is TRBV5-1, the J call TRBJ2-2; tentatively, D is TRBD1 (6 bases). CDR3 length: 15 amino acids. CDR1 and CDR2 (germline): SGHRS, YFSETQ. Trimming stripped 2 bases from V and 5 bases from J, with 13 bases between.

This CDR3 reads CASANSPLHF. CDR3 coding DNA: TGTGCCAGCGCGAATTCACCCCTCCACTTT. The rearrangement joins TRBV21-1 to TRBJ1-6. TRBV21-1 has pseudogene status. The CDR3 has 10 amino acids.